This is a list of T cell receptor beta chains from one sample in a study of cytomegalovirus exposure and HLA in healthy donors. This table comes from immunoSEQ multiplex PCR, and its TCRdb copy is limited to in-frame clones, with some not included. The data hold some 170,000 clones, with under 85% observed a single time. The sample comprised PBMCs. The receptors stem from a human donor in good health. Each CDR3 is given with its conserved first and last residue. The order of the fields is V gene, D gene, J gene, clone size, CDR3 protein, CDR3 DNA. D genes are given only for firm matches. Not all rows give a size; the values are once, few, many and, for expanded clones, a class.

TRBV21-1	-	TRBJ1-2	few	CASRSGTGLHGYTF	TGTGCCAGCAGATCCGGGACAGGGCTGCATGGCTACACCTTC
TRBV29-1	-	TRBJ2-3	-	CSVSTPQGLGTDTQYF	TGCAGCGTTTCTACTCCCCAGGGGCTCGGGACAGATACGCAGTATTTT
TRBV6-6	-	TRBJ1-1	-	CASAYGNTEAFF	TGTGCCAGCGCGTACGGGAACACTGAAGCTTTCTTT
TRBV6-5	TRBD1	TRBJ1-3	few	CASRRQGSNGNTIYF	TGTGCCAGCAGAAGACAGGGATCCAATGGAAACACCATATATTTT
TRBV12-5	TRBD1	TRBJ1-1	-	CASGLVLQGGREAFF	TGTGCTAGTGGTTTGGTACTACAGGGGGGTAGAGAAGCTTTCTTT
TRBV4-1	TRBD2	TRBJ2-1	-	CASSQVAGGRNEQFF	TGCGCCAGCAGCCAAGTTGCGGGGGGGCGAAATGAGCAGTTCTTC
TRBV4-1	TRBD2	TRBJ2-1	-	CASSQERRASGVVEQFF	TGCGCCAGCAGCCAAGAGCGGAGGGCTAGCGGGGTGGTTGAGCAGTTCTTC
TRBV10-3	-	TRBJ2-5	-	CAITPGTGETQYF	TGTGCCATCACTCCGGGAACGGGGGAGACCCAGTACTTC
TRBV4-3	TRBD2	TRBJ2-3	-	CASSQGGLAGPTDTQYF	TGCGCCAGCAGCCAAGGGGGACTAGCGGGCCCCACAGATACGCAGTATTTT
TRBV7-9	TRBD1	TRBJ2-5	-	CASSEETGGSLQTQYF	TGTGCCAGCAGCGAAGAGACAGGGGGCTCTCTACAGACCCAGTACTTC
TRBV18	-	TRBJ1-5	-	CASSRLSGSNQPQHF	TGTGCCAGCTCACGTCTCAGCGGTAGCAATCAGCCCCAGCATTTT
TRBV6-6	TRBD2	TRBJ2-3	once	CASSPRTSGGSNTQYF	TGTGCCAGCAGCCCACGGACTAGCGGGGGGTCAAATACGCAGTATTTT
TRBV7-9	TRBD1	TRBJ1-6	-	CASSSGTGALNSPLHF	TGTGCCAGCAGCTCCGGGACAGGGGCGCTTAATTCACCCCTCCACTTT